The 9 T cell receptor beta chains presented below share a single source sample, sequenced in a study of CD8+ T cells in alopecia areata. Isolated RNA was reverse transcribed into cDNA used as the sequencing template. This table comes from immunoSEQ multiplex PCR, and its TCRdb copy is limited to in-frame clones, with some not included. The top ten hold about 20% of the sample, which has about 110,000 clones, approximately 59% seen once. Sequencing was carried out using CD8+ T cells sorted from blood. These receptors came from a human donor in good health.

The chain has TRBV6-4 and TRBJ2-3, with 9 nucleotides matching TRBD2. The CDR3 consists of 15 residues. Looked up from germline, CDR1 is MRHNA and CDR2 is SNTAGT. V shed 3 bases, J shed 1 base, and the junction held 2 bases outside the gene matches. In DNA, the CDR3 is TGTGCCAGCAGTGAAGAGCGGGGGGGCACAGATACGCAGTATTTT. Amino acids: CASSEERGGTDTQYF.

As for this clone: The junction departs from the called germline gene at one end, perhaps through a read error. The CDR3 region is CASSLGGPNTEAFF. For the CDR3, the DNA is TGCGCCAGCAGTTTGGGCGGACCGAACACTGAAGCTTTCTTT. This chain uses TRBV5-1 with TRBJ1-1, with D uncertain. The CDR3 has 14 residues. Germline assignment: CDR1 SGHRS and CDR2 YFSETQ. Variable domain in full (rest from reference TRBV5-1 and TRBJ1-1): KAGVTQTPRYLIKTRGQQVTLSCSPISGHRSVSWYQQTPGQGLQFLFEYFSETQRNKGNFPGRFSGRQFSNSRSEMNVSTLELGDSALYLCASSLGGPNTEAFFGQGTRLTVV.

V and J are TRBV4-3 and TRBJ2-2; D gene unclear. Germline V CDR1 and CDR2: LGHNA, YSLEER. V lost 0 bases and J lost 4, with 9 bases in between. The CDR3 is made up of 15 amino acids. DNA of the CDR3: TGCGCCAGCAGCCAAGATACAAGTATCACCGGGGAGCTGTTTTTT. This sequence encodes CASSQDTSITGELFF.

The chain has TRBV6-5 and TRBJ2-2; D gene ambiguous. CDR3 length: 14 residues. The V gene's germline CDR1 is MNHEY and CDR2 SVGAGI. The V and J ends lost 5 bases and 3 bases respectively, with 10 bases between them. The CDR3 region has the DNA TGTGCCAGCAGTCACCAATACCACACCGGGGAGCTGTTTTTT. Protein: CASSHQYHTGELFF.

V is TRBV2 and J is TRBJ2-5, with D perhaps matching TRBD2 (6 bases). The germline V and J ends were trimmed by 8 bases and 5 bases, with 15 bases remaining between them. Germline CDR1 SNHLY, CDR2 FYNNEI. The CDR3 is 13 amino acids. The CDR3 loop is CASESSEVETQYF. The CDR3 DNA reads as TGTGCCAGCGAGTCTAGCGAGGTGGAGACCCAGTACTTC.

The CDR3 DNA reads TGTGCCAGCAGCCCCATGCACACTGAAGCTTTCTTT. This codes for CASSPMHTEAFF. The chain links TRBV5-8 to TRBJ1-1; D gene ambiguous. The V end lost 4 bases, the J end lost 3 bases, and 7 bases lay between the germline ends. This CDR3 comprises 12 residues. Germline V gene data show CDR1 as SGHTS and CDR2 as YDEGEE.

The rearrangement links TRBV4-1 to TRBJ1-2; 8 bases line up with TRBD1. CDR3 size: 17 residues. With 6 bases clipped from V and 4 bases from J, the junction kept 16 bases outside the gene matches. Germline values: CDR1 MGHRA, CDR2 YSYEKL. CDR3 in DNA: TGCGCCAGCAGTCTGAGTCCTCAGGGGGCAGGGGGCTATGGCTACACCTTC. It yields the protein CASSLSPQGAGGYGYTF.

This clone was observed a few times. V usage is TRBV7-9 and J usage is TRBJ2-7; no clear D. In germline, CDR1 is SEHNR, CDR2 FQNEAQ (reference sequence). The CDR3 runs to 13 residues. The ends were cut back, 3 bases at V and 3 bases at J, with 9 bases in the middle. The CDR3 bases are TGTGCCAGCAGCTTGGAGTCCCGCTACGAGCAGTACTTC. Its translation is CASSLESRYEQYF.

The chain joins TRBV25-1 to TRBJ1-2; TRBD1 agrees at 7 bases. J was trimmed by 5 bases and V by 4 bases; bases with no gene match: 4. The CDR3 runs to 13 residues. Germline CDR1 MGHDK, CDR2 SYGVNS. The CDR3 here is CASSGQGTYGYTF. The CDR3 bases are TGTGCCAGCAGTGGACAGGGAACGTATGGCTACACCTTC.